What follows describes a single T cell receptor beta chain. V was pared by 0 bases and J by 2 bases, with 4 bases between. This CDR3 spans 14 amino acids. Germline assignment: CDR1 ENHRY and CDR2 SYGVKD. This sample is drawn from a study of blood T cell repertoires in COVID-19. Study information: COVID-19 samples from acute and convalescent phases originated in the United States, Italy and Spain. The analysed material was cDNA or gDNA that came from T cells, B-cell-depleted T cells, or PBMCs.

In the authors' methods: For nucleated cells, counts were estimated from reference gene primer amplification. Assay used: immunoSEQ multiplex PCR; TCRdb lists only in-frame clones, some missing. V and J calls and clone size are copied from that table; D and trimming were computed from the DNA. The table has about 78,000 clones, around nine tenths seen once. The specimen was peripheral blood. The V and J genes are TRBV10-3 and TRBJ2-2, with unresolved D. The source of this sequence is a man aged 45 to 65 with active or convalescent COVID-19. CDR3 in amino acids: CAISESINTGELFF. For the CDR3, the DNA is TGTGCCATCAGTGAGTCCATTAACACCGGGGAGCTGTTTTTT.